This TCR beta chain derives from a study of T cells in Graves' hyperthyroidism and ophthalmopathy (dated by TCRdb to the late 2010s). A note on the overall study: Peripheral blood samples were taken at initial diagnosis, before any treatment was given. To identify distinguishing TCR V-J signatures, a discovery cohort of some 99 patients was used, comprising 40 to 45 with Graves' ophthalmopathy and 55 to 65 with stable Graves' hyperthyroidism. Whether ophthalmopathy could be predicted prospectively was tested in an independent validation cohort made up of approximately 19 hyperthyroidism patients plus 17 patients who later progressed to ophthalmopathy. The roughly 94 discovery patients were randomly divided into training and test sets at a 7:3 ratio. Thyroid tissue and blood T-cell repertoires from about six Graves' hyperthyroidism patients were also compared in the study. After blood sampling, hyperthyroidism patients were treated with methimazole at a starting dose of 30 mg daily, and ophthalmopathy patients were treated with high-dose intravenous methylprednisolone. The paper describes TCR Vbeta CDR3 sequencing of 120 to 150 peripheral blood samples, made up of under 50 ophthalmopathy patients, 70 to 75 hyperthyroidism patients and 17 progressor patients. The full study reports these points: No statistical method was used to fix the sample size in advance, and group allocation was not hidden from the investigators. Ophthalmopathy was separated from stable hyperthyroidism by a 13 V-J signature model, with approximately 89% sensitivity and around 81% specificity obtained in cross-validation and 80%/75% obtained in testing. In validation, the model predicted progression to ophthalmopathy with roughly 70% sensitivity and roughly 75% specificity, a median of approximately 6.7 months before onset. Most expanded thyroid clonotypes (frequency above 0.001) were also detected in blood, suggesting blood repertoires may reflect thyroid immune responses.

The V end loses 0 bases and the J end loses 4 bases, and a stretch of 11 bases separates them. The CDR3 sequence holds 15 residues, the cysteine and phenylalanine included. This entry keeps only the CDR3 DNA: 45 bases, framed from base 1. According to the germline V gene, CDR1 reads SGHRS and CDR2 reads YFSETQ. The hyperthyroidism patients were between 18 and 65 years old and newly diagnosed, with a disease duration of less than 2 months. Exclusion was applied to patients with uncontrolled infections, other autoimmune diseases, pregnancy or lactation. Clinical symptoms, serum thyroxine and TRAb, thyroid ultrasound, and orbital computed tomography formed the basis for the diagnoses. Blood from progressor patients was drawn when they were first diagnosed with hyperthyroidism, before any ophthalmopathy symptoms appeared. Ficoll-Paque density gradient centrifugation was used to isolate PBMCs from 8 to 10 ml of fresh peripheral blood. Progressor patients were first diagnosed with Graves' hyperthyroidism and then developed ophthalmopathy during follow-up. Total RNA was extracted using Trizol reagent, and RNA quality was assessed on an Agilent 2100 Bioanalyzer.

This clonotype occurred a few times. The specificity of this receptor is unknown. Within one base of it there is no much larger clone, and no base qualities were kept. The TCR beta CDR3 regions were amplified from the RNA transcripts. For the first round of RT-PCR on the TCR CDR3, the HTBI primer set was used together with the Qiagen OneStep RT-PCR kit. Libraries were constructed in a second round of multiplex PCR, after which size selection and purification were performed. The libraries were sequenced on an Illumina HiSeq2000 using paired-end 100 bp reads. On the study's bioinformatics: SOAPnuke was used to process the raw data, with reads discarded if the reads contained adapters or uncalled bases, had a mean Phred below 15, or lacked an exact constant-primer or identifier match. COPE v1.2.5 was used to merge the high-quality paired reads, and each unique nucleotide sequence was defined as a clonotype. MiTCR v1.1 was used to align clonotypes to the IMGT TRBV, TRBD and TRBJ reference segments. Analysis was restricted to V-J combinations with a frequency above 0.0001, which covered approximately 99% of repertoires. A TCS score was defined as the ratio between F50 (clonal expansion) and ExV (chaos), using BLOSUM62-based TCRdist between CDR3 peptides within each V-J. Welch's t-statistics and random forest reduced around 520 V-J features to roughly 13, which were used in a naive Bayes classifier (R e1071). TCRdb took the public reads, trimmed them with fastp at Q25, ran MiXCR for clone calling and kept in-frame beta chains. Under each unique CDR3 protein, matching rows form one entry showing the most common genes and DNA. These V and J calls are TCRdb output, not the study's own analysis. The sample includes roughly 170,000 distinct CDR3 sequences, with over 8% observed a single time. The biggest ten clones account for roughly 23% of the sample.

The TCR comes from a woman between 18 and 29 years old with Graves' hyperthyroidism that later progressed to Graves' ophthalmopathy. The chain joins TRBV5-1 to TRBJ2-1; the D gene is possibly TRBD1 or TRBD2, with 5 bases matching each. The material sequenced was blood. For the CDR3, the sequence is CASSLGWDGYNEQFF. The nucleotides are TGCGCCAGCAGCTTGGGTTGGGACGGGTACAATGAGCAGTTCTTC.